This TCR beta chain is drawn from a study of identical twins. Overall study results and limits: Because invariant MAIT and iNKT cells could be present, zero-insertion analyses could be partly confounded. Models underestimated how often monozygotic twins shared out-of-frame TCR alpha. Abundant beta clonotypes from cord blood bore fewer insertions; memory repertoires lacked this pattern.

Germline V lookup: CDR1 DFQATT, CDR2 SNEGSKA (reference sequence). Trimming took 1 base from V and 13 from J; bases not matched to a gene: 6. The CDR3 is 13 amino acids. This clonotype has a handful of counts. The target antigen is unknown. Every donor was a healthy Caucasian. TCRdb used MiXCR to reprocess the 5' RACE reads, holding one entry per CDR3 protein. The table records about 210,000 distinct CDR3 sequences, roughly 9.4% of them present only once. The sequenced sample was memory (CD45RO+) T cells sorted from blood. The source is a woman aged 18-29 years in good health. The chain recombines TRBV20-1 with TRBJ2-1, with 11 bases lining up with TRBD1. The chain's CDR3 is CSARGDRGLGQFF. The CDR3 bases are TGCAGTGCTAGAGGGGACAGGGGGTTAGGTCAGTTCTTC.